This T cell receptor (beta chain) originates from a study of T-cell reconstitution after alpha-beta-depleted transplantation in children. General study points: The authors attributed T-cell counts and diversity one year after transplant mostly to newly produced T cells. It was reported that alpha-beta T cells came from several hundred expanded graft clones (about two months after transplant). TCRbeta diversity was high at day 60 in some patients (a result of surviving recipient T cells and thymic progenitors).

Unique molecular identifiers were built into the TCRbeta library. One entry per CDR3 protein, called by TCRdb with MiXCR from the PCR reads. The sample lists about 980,000 distinct CDR3 sequences, under 30% seen once, with under 30% in the top ten. As for this clonotype: Its antigen is not identified.

The CDR3 contains 14 residues. Trimming took off 3 bases at V and 4 bases at J, with 11 bases between the two ends. This chain joins TRBV12-3 or TRBV12-4 and TRBJ2-3; possibly TRBD2 for D (7 bases). This TCR was sampled from a boy less than two years old who had a stem cell transplant for SCID, so the T cells may come from the graft donor. This sample comprised PBMCs, mostly from graft donor cells, obtained 360 days after TCRalphabeta/CD19-depleted stem cell transplant. CDR3 region: CASSLGEGADTQYF. CDR3 nucleotides: TGTGCCAGCAGTTTGGGGGAGGGGGCAGATACGCAGTATTTT.